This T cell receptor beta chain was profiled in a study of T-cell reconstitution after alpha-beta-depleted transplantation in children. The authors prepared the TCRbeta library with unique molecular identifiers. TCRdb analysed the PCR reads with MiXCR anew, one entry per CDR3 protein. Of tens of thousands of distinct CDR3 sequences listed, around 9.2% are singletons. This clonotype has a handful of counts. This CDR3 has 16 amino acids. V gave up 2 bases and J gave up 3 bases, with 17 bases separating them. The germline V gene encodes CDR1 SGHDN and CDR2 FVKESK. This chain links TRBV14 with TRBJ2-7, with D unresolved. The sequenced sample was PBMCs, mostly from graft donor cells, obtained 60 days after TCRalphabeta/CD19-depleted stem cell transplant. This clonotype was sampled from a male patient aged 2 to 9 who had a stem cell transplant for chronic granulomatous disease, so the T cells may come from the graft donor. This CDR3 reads CASSQRRSNTYYEQYF. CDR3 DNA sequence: TGTGCCAGCAGCCAAAGACGAAGCAATACCTACTACGAGCAGTACTTC.